These 8 T cell receptor beta chains were sequenced from one sample in a study of CD4 and CD8 cells across lung adenocarcinoma regions. From the PCR reads, TCRdb called clonotypes with MiXCR, one entry per CDR3 protein. The sample lists several thousand distinct CDR3 sequences, around 41% seen once, with 25% to 35% in the top ten. Sequenced material: CD4+ T cells from the margin of a lung tumor. The receptor source for this set is a male donor with lung adenocarcinoma. The CD4 and CD8 labels of this study may be unreliable.

By sample fraction, this clonotype is medium-sized. The V gene is TRBV7-2, the J gene TRBJ2-1, with D maybe TRBD1 (5 bases). The DNA end is more similar to TRBJ2-7, so the J call may be wrong. Germline V gene sequence: CDR1 SGHTA, CDR2 FQGNSA. This CDR3 comprises 15 residues. This CDR3 is CASSPLYGAYNEQYF. The CDR3 DNA reads as TGTGCCAGCAGCCCTTTGTATGGGGCCTACAATGAGCAGTACTTC.

At least ten counts were recorded for this clonotype. This chain links TRBV7-6 with TRBJ2-1, with 7 bases aligning to TRBD1. CDR3 length: 14 residues. Germline-derived CDR1 and CDR2 are SGHVS and FNYEAQ. V was clipped by 5 bases and J by 0 bases; unmatched bases: 1. The CDR3 here is CASSPGGSYNEQFF. CDR3 nucleotides: TGTGCCAGCAGCCCAGGGGGCTCCTACAATGAGCAGTTCTTC.

The V gene is TRBV27, the J gene TRBJ2-3; D is possibly TRBD1 or TRBD2 (5 bases each). The assigned J gene may be wrong: the sequence end matches TRBJ2-7 better. CDR1 MNHEY and CDR2 SMNVEV come from the germline V gene (reference sequence). The CDR3 extends over 17 amino acids. The CDR3 is CASRAVGVARATETQYF. DNA of the CDR3: TGTGCCAGCAGAGCCGTAGGAGTAGCGCGGGCGACAGAGACGCAGTACTTC.

A word on this clonotype: Since the CDR3 does not end with the conserved phenylalanine or tryptophan, this likely comes from a read error. J is TRBJ2-5 and V is TRBV6-5; no clear D gene. In germline, CDR1 is MNHEY, CDR2 SVGAGI. Trimming cost V 4 bases and J 1 base, with 7 bases left between them. The CDR3 consists of 13 residues. The CDR3 region has the DNA TGTGCCAGCAGTTCCGAGATCCAAGAGACCCAGTACTCG. It codes for CASSSEIQETQYS.

By proportion, this clonotype is medium-sized. This rearrangement joins TRBV11-3 to TRBJ2-3, with D perhaps matching TRBD2 (5 bases). The V gene lost 5 bases and the J gene lost 3 bases, with 9 bases spanning the gap. This CDR3 is 13 amino acids long. Germline CDR1 reads SGHNT; CDR2 reads YENEEA. CDR3 region: CASSHRGTDTQYF. The CDR3 DNA reads TGTGCCAGCAGCCACCGAGGGACAGATACGCAGTATTTT.

This clonotype was counted between two and nine times. J is TRBJ1-1 and V is TRBV20-1; TRBD1 is a possible D gene (5 bases). The CDR3 covers 16 residues. Germline V gene data show CDR1 as DFQATT and CDR2 as SNEGSKA (reference sequence). Trimming left V 2 bases short and J 1 base short, with 17 bases between. CDR3: CSARSGGTGGNTEAFF. The CDR3 nucleotides are TGCAGTGCTAGAAGCGGAGGGACGGGGGGGAACACTGAAGCTTTCTTT.

This chain connects TRBV6-1 to TRBJ2-7; D is ambiguous. Deletions cut 5 bases from V and 5 bases from J, with 7 bases between. CDR1 and CDR2 from the germline V gene are MNHNS and SASEGT. CDR3 length: 11 amino acids. For the CDR3, the DNA is TGTGCCAGCAGTCCCGAGAACGAGCAGTACTTC. It specifies CASSPENEQYF.

This clonotype was counted many times. This sequence may be a read error, since a much larger clone differs from it by one base. The chain recombines TRBV6-1 with TRBJ2-1; either TRBD1 or TRBD2 may supply D (6 bases each). The CDR3 extends over 14 amino acids. Trimming removed 1 base from V and 13 bases from J, with 17 bases in between. The germline V gene has CDR1 MNHNS and CDR2 SASEGT. The CDR3 DNA sequence: TGTGCCAGCAGTGAAGAAGCAGGGGCGGGGACCCAGTTCTTC. Protein product: CASSEEAGAGTQFF.